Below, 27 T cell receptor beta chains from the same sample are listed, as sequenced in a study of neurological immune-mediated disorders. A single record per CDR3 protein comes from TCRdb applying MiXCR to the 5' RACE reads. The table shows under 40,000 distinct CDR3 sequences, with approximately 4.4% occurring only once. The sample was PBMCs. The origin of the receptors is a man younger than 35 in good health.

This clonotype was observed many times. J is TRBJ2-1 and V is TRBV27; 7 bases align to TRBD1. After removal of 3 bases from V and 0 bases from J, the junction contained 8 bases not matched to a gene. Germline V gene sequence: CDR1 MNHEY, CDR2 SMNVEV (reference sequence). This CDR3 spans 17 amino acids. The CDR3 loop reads CASSFDRVPSSYNEQFF. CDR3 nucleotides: TGTGCCAGCAGTTTCGACAGGGTCCCCAGCTCCTACAATGAGCAGTTCTTC.

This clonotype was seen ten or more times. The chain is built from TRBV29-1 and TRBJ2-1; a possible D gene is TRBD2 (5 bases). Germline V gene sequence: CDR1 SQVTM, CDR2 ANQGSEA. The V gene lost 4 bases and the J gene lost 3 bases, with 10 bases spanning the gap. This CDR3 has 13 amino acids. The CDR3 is CSVARTDYNEQFF. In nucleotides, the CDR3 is TGCAGCGTTGCCAGGACTGACTACAATGAGCAGTTCTTC.

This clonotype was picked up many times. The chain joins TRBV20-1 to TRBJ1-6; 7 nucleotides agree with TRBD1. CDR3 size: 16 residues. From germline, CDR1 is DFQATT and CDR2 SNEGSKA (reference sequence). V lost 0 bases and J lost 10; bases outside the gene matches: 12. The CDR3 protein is CSARDLRQGLQSPLHF. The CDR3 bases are TGCAGTGCTAGAGATCTCCGACAGGGTCTACAGTCACCCCTCCACTTT.

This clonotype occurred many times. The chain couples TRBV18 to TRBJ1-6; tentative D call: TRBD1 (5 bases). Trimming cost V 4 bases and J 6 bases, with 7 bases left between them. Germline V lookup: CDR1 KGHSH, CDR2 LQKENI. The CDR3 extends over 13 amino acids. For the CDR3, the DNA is TGTGCCAGCTCACAGGGACCTAATTCACCCCTCCACTTT. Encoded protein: CASSQGPNSPLHF.

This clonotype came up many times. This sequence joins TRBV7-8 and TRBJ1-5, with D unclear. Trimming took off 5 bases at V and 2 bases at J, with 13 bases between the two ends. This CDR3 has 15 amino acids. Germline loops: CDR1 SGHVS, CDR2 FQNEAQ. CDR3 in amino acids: CASSEGQSRNQPQHF. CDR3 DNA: TGTGCCAGCAGCGAAGGGCAGTCTCGCAATCAGCCCCAGCATTTT.

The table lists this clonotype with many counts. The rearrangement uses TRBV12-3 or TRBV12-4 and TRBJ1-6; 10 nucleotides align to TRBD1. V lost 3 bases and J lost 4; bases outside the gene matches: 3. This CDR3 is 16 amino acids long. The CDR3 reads CASSLGGQGYNSPLHF. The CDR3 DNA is TGTGCCAGCAGTTTGGGGGGACAGGGGTATAATTCACCCCTCCACTTT.

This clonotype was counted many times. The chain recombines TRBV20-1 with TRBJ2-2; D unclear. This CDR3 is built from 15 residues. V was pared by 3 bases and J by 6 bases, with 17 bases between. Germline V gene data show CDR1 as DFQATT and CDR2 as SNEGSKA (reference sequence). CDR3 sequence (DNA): TGCAGTGCTAGCCGACCCGCAGGTTTCGCCGGGGAGCTGTTTTTT. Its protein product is CSASRPAGFAGELFF.

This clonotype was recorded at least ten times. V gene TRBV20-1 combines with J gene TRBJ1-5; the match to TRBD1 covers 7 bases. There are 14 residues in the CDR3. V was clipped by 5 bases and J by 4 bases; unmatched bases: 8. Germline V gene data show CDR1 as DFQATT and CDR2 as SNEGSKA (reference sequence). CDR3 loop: CSAVGETGNQPQHF. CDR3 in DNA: TGCAGTGCTGTCGGGGAGACAGGGAATCAGCCCCAGCATTTT.

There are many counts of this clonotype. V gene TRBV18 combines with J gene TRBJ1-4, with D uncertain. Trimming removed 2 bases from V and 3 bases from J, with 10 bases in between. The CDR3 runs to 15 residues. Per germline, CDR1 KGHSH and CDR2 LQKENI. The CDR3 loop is CASSPVLDANEKLFF. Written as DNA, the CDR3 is TGTGCCAGCTCACCAGTATTGGATGCTAATGAAAAACTGTTTTTT.

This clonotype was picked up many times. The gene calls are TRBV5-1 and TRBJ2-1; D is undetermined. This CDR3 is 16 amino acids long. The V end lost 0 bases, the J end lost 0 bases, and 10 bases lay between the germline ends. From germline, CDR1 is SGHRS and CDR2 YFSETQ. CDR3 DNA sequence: TGCGCCAGCAGCTTGGTAGGCCTAAGCTCCTACAATGAGCAGTTCTTC. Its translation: CASSLVGLSSYNEQFF.

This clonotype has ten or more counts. The CDR3 here is CASSLDRRPSYEQYF. Here the CDR3 DNA reads TGTGCCAGCAGCTTAGACCGTAGACCTTCCTACGAGCAGTACTTC. The chain combines TRBV7-3 with TRBJ2-7; no reliable D call. Germline-derived CDR1 and CDR2 are SGHTA and FQGTGA. The length of the CDR3 is 15 residues. V was pared by 2 bases and J by 1 base, with 12 bases between.

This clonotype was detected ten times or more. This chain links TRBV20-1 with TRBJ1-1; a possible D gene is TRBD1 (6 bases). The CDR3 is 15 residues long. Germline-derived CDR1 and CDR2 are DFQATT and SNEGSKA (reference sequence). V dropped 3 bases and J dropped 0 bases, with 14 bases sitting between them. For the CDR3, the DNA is TGCAGTGCTAGTCTTGGGGGGGGCTTGAACACTGAAGCTTTCTTT. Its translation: CSASLGGGLNTEAFF.

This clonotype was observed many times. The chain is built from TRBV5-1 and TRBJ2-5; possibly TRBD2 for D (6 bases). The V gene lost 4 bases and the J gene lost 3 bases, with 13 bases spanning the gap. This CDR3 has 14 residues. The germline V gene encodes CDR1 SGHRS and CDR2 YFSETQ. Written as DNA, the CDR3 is TGCGCCAGCAGCCTGACATCGGGGGAAGAGACCCAGTACTTC. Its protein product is CASSLTSGEETQYF. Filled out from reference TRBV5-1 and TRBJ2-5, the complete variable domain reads KAGVTQTPRYLIKTRGQQVTLSCSPISGHRSVSWYQQTPGQGLQFLFEYFSETQRNKGNFPGRFSGRQFSNSRSEMNVSTLELGDSALYLCASSLTSGEETQYFGPGTRLLVL.

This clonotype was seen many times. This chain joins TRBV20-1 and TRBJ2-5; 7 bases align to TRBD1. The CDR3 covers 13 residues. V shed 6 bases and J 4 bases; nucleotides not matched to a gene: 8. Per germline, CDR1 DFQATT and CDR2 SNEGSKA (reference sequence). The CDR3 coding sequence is TGCAGTGCGGAGAGACAGGGATCAGAGACCCAGTACTTC. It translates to CSAERQGSETQYF.

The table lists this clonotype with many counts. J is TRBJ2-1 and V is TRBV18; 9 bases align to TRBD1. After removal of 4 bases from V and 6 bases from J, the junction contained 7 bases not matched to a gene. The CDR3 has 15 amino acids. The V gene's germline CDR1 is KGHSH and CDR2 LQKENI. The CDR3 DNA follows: TGTGCCAGCTCACTAGGGACAGGGACGGTCAATGAGCAGTTCTTC. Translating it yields CASSLGTGTVNEQFF.

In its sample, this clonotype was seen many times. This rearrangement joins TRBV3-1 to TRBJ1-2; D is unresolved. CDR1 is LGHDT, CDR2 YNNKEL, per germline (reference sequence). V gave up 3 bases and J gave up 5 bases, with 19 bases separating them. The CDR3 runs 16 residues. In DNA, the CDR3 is TGTGCCAGCAGCCACCTGGGCCAGACTACTCAGTATGGCTACACCTTC. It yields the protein CASSHLGQTTQYGYTF.

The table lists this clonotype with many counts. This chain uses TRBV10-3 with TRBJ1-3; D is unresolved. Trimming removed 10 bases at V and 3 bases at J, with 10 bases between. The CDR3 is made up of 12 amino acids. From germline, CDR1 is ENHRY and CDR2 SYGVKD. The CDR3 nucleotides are TGTGCCACCCGAACAGTTGGAAACACCATATATTTT. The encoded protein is CATRTVGNTIYF.

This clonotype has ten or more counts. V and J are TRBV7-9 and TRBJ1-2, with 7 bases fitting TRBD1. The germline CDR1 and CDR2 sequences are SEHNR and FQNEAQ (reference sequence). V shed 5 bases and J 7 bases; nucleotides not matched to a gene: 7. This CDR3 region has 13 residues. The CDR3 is CASSPEQGSGYTF. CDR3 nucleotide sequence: TGTGCCAGCAGCCCCGAACAGGGGAGTGGCTACACCTTC.

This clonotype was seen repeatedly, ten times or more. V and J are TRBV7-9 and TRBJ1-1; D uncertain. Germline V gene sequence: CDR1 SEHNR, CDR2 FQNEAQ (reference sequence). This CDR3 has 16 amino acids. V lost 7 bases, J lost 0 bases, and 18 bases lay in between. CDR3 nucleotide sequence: TGTGCCAGCACCGAGGGAAGCCGTCGGATGAACACTGAAGCTTTCTTT. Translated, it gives CASTEGSRRMNTEAFF. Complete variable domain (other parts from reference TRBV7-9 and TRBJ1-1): DTGVSQNPRHKITKRGQNVTFRCDPISEHNRLYWYRQTLGQGPEFLTYFQNEAQLEKSRLLSDRFSAERPKGSFSTLEIQRTEQGDSAMYLCASTEGSRRMNTEAFFGQGTRLTVV.

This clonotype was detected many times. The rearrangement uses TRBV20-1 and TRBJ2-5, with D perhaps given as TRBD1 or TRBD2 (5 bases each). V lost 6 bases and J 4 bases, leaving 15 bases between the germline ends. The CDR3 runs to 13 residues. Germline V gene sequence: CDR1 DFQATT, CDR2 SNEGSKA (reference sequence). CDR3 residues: CSAGMERGETQYF. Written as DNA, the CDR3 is TGCAGTGCCGGGATGGAAAGGGGAGAGACCCAGTACTTC.

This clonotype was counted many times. Written as DNA, the CDR3 is TGTGCCAGCAGTGACGGAGGGGGCATTAATGAAAAACTGTTTTTT. Translating it yields CASSDGGGINEKLFF. The V gene is TRBV9, the J gene TRBJ1-4; 7 nucleotides match TRBD1. V lost 5 bases to trimming and J lost 4 bases; unmatched junction nucleotides: 8. Per the germline V gene, CDR1 is SGDLS and CDR2 is YYNGEE. The CDR3 consists of 15 residues.

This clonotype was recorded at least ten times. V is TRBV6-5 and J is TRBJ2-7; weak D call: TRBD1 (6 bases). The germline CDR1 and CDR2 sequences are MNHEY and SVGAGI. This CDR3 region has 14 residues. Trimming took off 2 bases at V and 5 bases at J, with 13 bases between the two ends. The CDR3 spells CASSYSRQAHEQYF. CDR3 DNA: TGTGCCAGCAGTTACAGCCGACAGGCCCACGAGCAGTACTTC.

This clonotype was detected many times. The CDR3 is CASSYGGTGELFF. DNA of the CDR3: TGTGCCAGCAGTTACGGGGGCACCGGGGAGCTGTTTTTT. The rearrangement uses TRBV6-2 or TRBV6-3 and TRBJ2-2, with D perhaps assigned TRBD1 or TRBD2 (5 bases each). CDR1 MNHEY and CDR2 SVGEGT come from the germline V gene. There are 13 residues in the CDR3. Trimming removed 2 bases at V and 4 bases at J, with 5 bases between.

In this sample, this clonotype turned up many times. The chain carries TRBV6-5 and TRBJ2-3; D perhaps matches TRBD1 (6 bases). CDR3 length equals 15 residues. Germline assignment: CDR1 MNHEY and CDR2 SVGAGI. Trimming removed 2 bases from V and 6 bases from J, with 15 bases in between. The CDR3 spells CASSYGQGKADTQYF. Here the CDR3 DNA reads TGTGCCAGCAGTTACGGCCAGGGGAAGGCGGATACGCAGTATTTT.

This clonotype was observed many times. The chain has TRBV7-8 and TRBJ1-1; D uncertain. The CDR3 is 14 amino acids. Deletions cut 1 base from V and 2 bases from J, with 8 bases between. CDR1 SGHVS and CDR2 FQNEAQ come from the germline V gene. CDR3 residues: CASSLVKLNTEAFF. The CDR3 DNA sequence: TGTGCCAGCAGCTTAGTAAAACTCAACACTGAAGCTTTCTTT.

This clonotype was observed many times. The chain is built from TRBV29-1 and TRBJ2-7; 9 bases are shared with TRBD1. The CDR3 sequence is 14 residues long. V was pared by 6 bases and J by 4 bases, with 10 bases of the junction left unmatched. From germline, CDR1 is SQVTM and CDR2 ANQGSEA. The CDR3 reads CSVVHGTGSYEQYF. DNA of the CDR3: TGCAGCGTGGTACACGGGACAGGGTCATACGAGCAGTACTTC.

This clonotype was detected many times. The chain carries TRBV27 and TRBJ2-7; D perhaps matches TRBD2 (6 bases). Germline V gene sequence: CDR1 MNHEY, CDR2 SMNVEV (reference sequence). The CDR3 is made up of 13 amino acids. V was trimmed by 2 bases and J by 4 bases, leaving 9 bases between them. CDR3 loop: CASSLLGGYEQYF. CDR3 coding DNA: TGTGCCAGCAGTTTACTTGGGGGGTACGAGCAGTACTTC.